These T cell receptor beta chains were read from a single sample in a study of T-cell memory formation after mild COVID-19. TCRdb fed the 5' RACE reads into MiXCR, producing one record per CDR3 protein. The repertoire holds roughly 580,000 distinct CDR3 sequences, with more than 15% as singletons. Sequencing was carried out using PBMCs or a T cell subset sorted from them (not recorded which). The receptors come from an adult woman who had mild COVID-19 (a few samples of this study predate the infection). Cell type and time point are not known. Each CDR3 is given without its conserved first and last residue.

v_call	cdr3_aa
TRBV12-3/TRBV12-4	ASSLERVGTEAF
TRBV27	ASTRLAGRNEQF
TRBV7-9	ASSIGTGNDQPQH
TRBV9	ASNANMNTGELF
TRBV6-1	ATTARTGPEAF
TRBV7-2	ASSPQGRAGELF
TRBV27	ASSLNRWGTEAF
TRBV5-1	ASSLVPGGPLAYEQY
TRBV7-2	ASSLKLAGSPYEQY
TRBV27	ASSFSRQGYEQY
TRBV5-1	ASSLGQGAFNEQF
TRBV5-1	ASSLRGLNEKLF
TRBV4-3	ASSQVGPSGSPYEQY
TRBV7-9	ASSSDFNEQF
TRBV29-1	SVEDLRGPEAF